These 4 T cell receptor beta chains share one sample of origin, sequenced in a study of blood T cell repertoires in COVID-19 (dated by TCRdb to 2018 to 2021). Receptors were amplified or captured by the immunoSEQ multiplex PCR assay. This immuneACCESS table, as held by TCRdb, lists in-frame sequences with V and J called but not all clones. Of the missing ones, under half trace to an unresolved V gene in checked studies; the others have no known cause. This sample comprises 85,000 to 100,000 clones, 70% to 90% of them detected only once. The top ten constitute around 2% of the sample. The sequenced sample was peripheral blood. These TCRs come from a man aged 45-60 years with COVID-19, enrolled during active disease.

V is TRBV9 and J is TRBJ2-1; 9 nucleotides line up with TRBD2. This CDR3 is 16 amino acids long. The trim removed 0 bases at V and 7 bases at J, leaving 8 bases unmatched. Per germline, CDR1 SGDLS and CDR2 YYNGEE. The DNA of the CDR3 is TGTGCCAGCAGCGTAGGTGGCGGGGGGGTCGGGAATGAGCAGTTCTTC. This gives the protein CASSVGGGGVGNEQFF.

The chain employs TRBV5-4 and TRBJ1-6; D ambiguous. Germline V gene lookup returns CDR1 SGHNT and CDR2 YYREEE (reference sequence). This CDR3 is 15 amino acids long. V shed 4 bases and J shed 7 bases, with 15 bases lying between them. CDR3 nucleotide sequence: TGTGCCAGCAGCACGACACGGTCAATCAATTCACCCCTCCACTTT. Translated, it gives CASSTTRSINSPLHF.

The V gene is TRBV3-1 (or the pseudogene TRBV3-2), the J gene TRBJ1-1; the D is unclear. CDR3 length equals 13 residues. Germline assignment: CDR1 LGHDT and CDR2 YNNKEL (reference sequence). With 0 bases removed from V and 4 bases from J, the gap between germline ends came to 6 bases. In DNA, the CDR3 is TGTGCCAGCAGCCAAGACGGTGGCACTGAAGCTTTCTTT. Residues: CASSQDGGTEAFF.

The rearrangement uses TRBV29-1 and TRBJ1-2; 11 nucleotides match TRBD1. The CDR3 spans 13 residues. Germline CDR1 SQVTM, CDR2 ANQGSEA. The V gene end was trimmed by 6 bases and the J gene end by 1 base; junction bases not matched to a gene: 1. The CDR3 nucleotides read TGCAGCGTGGGGACAGGGGGTAACTATGGCTACACCTTC. This translates into CSVGTGGNYGYTF.